Listed below are T cell receptor beta chains from one sample, sequenced in a study of blood T cell repertoires in COVID-19. The data were produced by immunoSEQ multiplex PCR, yet TCRdb's version contains in-frame clones alone and is incomplete. Among around 190,000 clones listed, roughly 85% were seen once. Sequencing input: peripheral blood. These receptors came from a middle-aged man with active or convalescent COVID-19. Both conserved end residues are part of each CDR3. Each record gives: J gene, clone size, D gene, V gene, CDR3 protein, CDR3 DNA. The D gene is left open where the match is weak. Where a row states a size, it is once, few, many or the class of an expanded clone; other rows omit it.

TRBJ2-1,.,TRBD2,TRBV9,CASSEGAGGTYNEQFF,TGTGCCAGCAGCGAGGGAGCGGGAGGAACCTACAATGAGCAGTTCTTC
TRBJ1-2,.,.,TRBV5-4,CASSIDSNYGYTF,TGTGCCAGCAGCATCGACAGTAACTATGGCTACACCTTC
TRBJ2-1,.,TRBD1,TRBV28,CASRTYSGTAYNEQFF,TGTGCCAGCAGAACATATTCCGGGACAGCATACAATGAGCAGTTCTTC
TRBJ2-7,.,TRBD1,TRBV28,CASSFLDRAGPYEQYF,TGTGCCAGCAGCTTCCTCGACAGGGCAGGCCCATACGAGCAGTACTTC
TRBJ1-2,.,.,TRBV3-1/TRBV3-2,CASSHFLGGNYGYTF,TGTGCCAGCAGCCACTTCCTCGGGGGTAACTATGGCTACACCTTC
TRBJ2-1,.,TRBD2,TRBV19,CASGTSGEVGQFF,TGTGCCAGTGGGACTAGCGGAGAGGTGGGGCAGTTCTTC
TRBJ1-6,.,.,TRBV19,CASSRGENSYNSPLHF,TGTGCCAGTAGTAGGGGAGAGAACTCCTATAATTCACCCCTCCACTTT
TRBJ1-2,.,TRBD1,TRBV9,CASSVSGGSGYTF,TGTGCCAGCAGCGTTTCAGGGGGCTCGGGCTACACCTTC
TRBJ2-5,.,TRBD1,TRBV5-4,CASSSETGPETQYF,TGTGCCAGCAGCTCCGAGACAGGGCCAGAGACCCAGTACTTC
TRBJ2-1,.,TRBD1,TRBV6-6,CASSPGGQGGFDEQFF,TGTGCCAGCAGTCCTGGGGGACAGGGGGGTTTCGATGAGCAGTTCTTC
TRBJ2-1,.,TRBD2,TRBV5-1,CASSFSSGSNEQFF,TGCGCCAGCAGCTTCTCTAGCGGGAGCAATGAGCAGTTCTTC
TRBJ1-6,.,.,TRBV5-6,CASSLYGNSPLHF,TGTGCCAGCAGCTTGTACGGGAATTCACCCCTCCACTTT
TRBJ2-3,.,TRBD2,TRBV18,CASSPGTSGGADTQYF,TGTGCCAGCTCACCCGGGACTAGCGGGGGGGCAGATACGCAGTATTTT
TRBJ1-5,.,.,TRBV3-1/TRBV3-2,CASSRAGNQPQHF,TGTGCCAGCAGCCGGGCGGGAAATCAGCCCCAGCATTTT
TRBJ1-1,.,.,TRBV10-3,CAIQGLNTEAFF,TGTGCCATCCAGGGGCTGAACACTGAAGCTTTCTTT
TRBJ2-3,few,TRBD2,TRBV9,CASSVEGLAATDTQYF,TGTGCCAGCAGCGTAGAAGGACTAGCGGCCACAGATACGCAGTATTTT
TRBJ2-4,.,.,TRBV5-4,CASSTGHENIQYF,TGTGCCAGCAGCACGGGACACGAAAACATTCAGTACTTC
TRBJ1-2,.,.,TRBV25-1,CASSESEVYYGYTF,TGTGCCAGCAGTGAATCGGAGGTTTACTATGGCTACACCTTC
TRBJ2-3,.,.,TRBV28,CASSAHSTSRAGTTDTQYF,TGTGCCAGCAGTGCCCATTCAACGTCGAGGGCCGGAACCACAGATACGCAGTATTTT
TRBJ1-2,.,.,TRBV27,CASSPGTLPYGYTF,TGTGCCAGCAGTCCCGGGACACTTCCCTATGGCTACACCTTC
TRBJ2-7,.,TRBD1,TRBV11-2,CASSLVTVRGTYEQYF,TGTGCCAGCAGCTTAGTAACGGTCAGGGGGACCTACGAGCAGTACTTC
TRBJ2-7,.,TRBD1,TRBV6-1,CASSPRTGGDEQYF,TGTGCCAGCAGTCCCCGGACAGGGGGCGACGAGCAGTACTTC
TRBJ2-7,.,TRBD1,TRBV7-3,CASSRQGTSYEQYF,TGTGCCAGCAGCCGACAGGGGACTTCCTACGAGCAGTACTTC
TRBJ1-3,.,TRBD1,TRBV5-6,CASSLVTGGYSGNTIYF,TGTGCCAGCAGCTTGGTAACAGGGGGATACTCTGGAAACACCATATATTTT
TRBJ2-3,few,.,TRBV3-1/TRBV3-2,CASSPAGTPRGGSQYF,TGTGCCAGCAGCCCCGCCGGGACCCCGCGGGGTGGGTCGCAGTATTTT
TRBJ2-5,.,TRBD1,TRBV18,CASSPGQQETQYF,TGTGCCAGCTCACCGGGACAGCAAGAGACCCAGTACTTC
TRBJ2-5,few,.,TRBV7-2,CASSLDFRTQYF,TGTGCCAGCAGCTTAGATTTTAGGACCCAGTACTTC
TRBJ1-4,.,.,TRBV6-5,CASRRQSADEKLFF,TGTGCCAGCAGGCGACAGTCCGCGGATGAAAAACTGTTTTTT